One sample yielded the 7 T cell receptor beta chains listed below, sequenced in a study of graft-versus-host responses after intestinal transplantation. No antigens are known for them. Using immunoSEQ multiplex PCR, the repertoire was profiled, and TCRdb retains in-frame clones only, with some absent. This table has about 94,000 clones, around nine tenths appearing once. The sequences come from unstimulated CD8+ T cells sorted from spleen or lymph node cells, collected before intestinal transplant. Every receptor here comes from a human donor who received an intestinal transplant.

The J gene is TRBJ2-1, the V gene TRBV7-3, with D maybe TRBD2 (6 bases). The CDR3 covers 15 residues. Trimming shortened V by 3 bases and J by 2 bases, and 11 bases separated the two germline ends. Looked up from germline, CDR1 is SGHTA and CDR2 is FQGTGA. The CDR3 is CASSFLWGAYNEQFF. The DNA for the CDR3 is TGTGCCAGCAGCTTCTTATGGGGGGCCTACAATGAGCAGTTCTTC.

This clone was recorded once. The chain couples TRBV27 to TRBJ2-7, with 9 positions matching TRBD2. Germline V CDR1 and CDR2: MNHEY, SMNVEV (reference sequence). The trim removed 2 bases at V and 5 bases at J, leaving 4 bases unmatched. CDR3 length: 14 residues. The DNA of the CDR3 is TGTGCCAGCAGTTTAGGGACTAGCTACGACGAGCAGTACTTC. This translates into CASSLGTSYDEQYF.

The rearrangement links TRBV5-6 to TRBJ1-1; D may be TRBD1 (6 bases). CDR1 is SGHDT and CDR2 is YYEEEE in the germline V gene. The CDR3 extends over 12 amino acids. V lost 2 bases, J lost 7 bases, and 9 bases lay in between. The CDR3 is CASSLPQGEAFF. The CDR3 DNA follows: TGTGCCAGCAGCTTACCACAGGGTGAAGCTTTCTTT.

This sequence joins TRBV5-8 and TRBJ1-1; maybe TRBD1 (5 bases). Germline values: CDR1 SGHTS, CDR2 YDEGEE. The V end lost 6 bases, the J end lost 1 base, and 10 bases lay between the germline ends. There are 13 residues in the CDR3. The CDR3 here is CASTLTGNTEAFF. The CDR3 region has the DNA TGTGCCAGCACCCTAACAGGGAACACTGAAGCTTTCTTT.

The chain uses TRBV4-1 and TRBJ1-1; 8 positions match TRBD1. The CDR3 totals 15 residues. V dropped 5 bases and J dropped 2; count of bases not matched to a gene: 7. Germline CDR1 reads MGHRA; CDR2 reads YSYEKL. The CDR3 reads CASSGTGTGNTEAFF. The CDR3 region has the DNA TGCGCCAGCAGCGGTACCGGGACAGGTAACACTGAAGCTTTCTTT.

The chain joins TRBV7-9 to TRBJ2-3, with TRBD2 identical over 8 bases. Germline loops: CDR1 SEHNR, CDR2 FQNEAQ (reference sequence). The CDR3 length is 12 residues. The J segment lost 2 bases and the V segment lost 10 bases, leaving 2 bases of the junction unmatched. The CDR3 loop is CATGGDTDTQYF. The CDR3, as DNA: TGTGCCACCGGGGGGGACACAGATACGCAGTATTTT.

V and J are TRBV28 and TRBJ1-2, with 9 bases aligning to TRBD1. Germline trimming cut 5 bases from V and 6 bases from J; bases unmatched to any gene: 13. Germline loops: CDR1 MDHEN, CDR2 SYDVKM. The CDR3 length is 16 residues. CDR3 nucleotide sequence: TGTGCCAGCAGTCCGCCGGGACAGGGAGGTGGGAATGGCTACACCTTC. Amino acids: CASSPPGQGGGNGYTF.